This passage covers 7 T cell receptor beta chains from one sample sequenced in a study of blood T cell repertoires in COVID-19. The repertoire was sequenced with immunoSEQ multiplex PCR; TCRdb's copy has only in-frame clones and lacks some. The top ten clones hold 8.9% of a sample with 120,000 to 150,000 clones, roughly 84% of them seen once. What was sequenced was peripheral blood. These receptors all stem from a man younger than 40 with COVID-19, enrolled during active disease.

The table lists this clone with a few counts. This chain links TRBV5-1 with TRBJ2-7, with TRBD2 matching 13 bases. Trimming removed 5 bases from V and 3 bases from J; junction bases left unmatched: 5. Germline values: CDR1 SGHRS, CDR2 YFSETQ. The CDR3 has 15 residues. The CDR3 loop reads CASSSTSGRDYEQYF. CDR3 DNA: TGCGCCAGCAGTTCCACTAGCGGGAGGGACTACGAGCAGTACTTC.

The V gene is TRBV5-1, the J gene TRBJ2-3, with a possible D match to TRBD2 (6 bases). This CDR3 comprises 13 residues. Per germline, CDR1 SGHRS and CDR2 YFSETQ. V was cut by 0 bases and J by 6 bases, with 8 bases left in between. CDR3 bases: TGCGCCAGCAGCTTGGCGCTAGCGGATACGCAGTATTTT. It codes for CASSLALADTQYF.

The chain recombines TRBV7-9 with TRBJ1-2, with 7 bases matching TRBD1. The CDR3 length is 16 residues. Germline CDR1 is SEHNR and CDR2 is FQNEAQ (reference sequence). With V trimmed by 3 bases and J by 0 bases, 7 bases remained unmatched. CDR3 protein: CASSFTGALANYGYTF. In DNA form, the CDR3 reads TGTGCCAGCAGCTTCACAGGGGCCCTGGCTAACTATGGCTACACCTTC.

For the CDR3, the DNA is TGTGCCAGCAGTGAAACGGAGGACAATGAGCAGTTCTTC. This codes for CASSETEDNEQFF. The chain couples TRBV2 to TRBJ2-1; a possible D gene is TRBD2 (5 bases). In germline, CDR1 is SNHLY, CDR2 FYNNEI. This CDR3 has 13 residues. The germline V and J ends were trimmed by 2 bases and 5 bases, with 7 bases remaining between them.

The CDR3 loop reads CAWGEGASSYNEQFF. The CDR3 DNA reads as TGTGCCTGGGGTGAGGGGGCCAGCTCCTACAATGAGCAGTTCTTC. The chain recombines TRBV30 with TRBJ2-1, with TRBD1 matching over 7 bases. V was clipped by 5 bases and J by 0 bases; unmatched bases: 7. The CDR3 loop spans 15 amino acids. Germline assignment: CDR1 GTSNPN and CDR2 SVGIG (reference sequence).

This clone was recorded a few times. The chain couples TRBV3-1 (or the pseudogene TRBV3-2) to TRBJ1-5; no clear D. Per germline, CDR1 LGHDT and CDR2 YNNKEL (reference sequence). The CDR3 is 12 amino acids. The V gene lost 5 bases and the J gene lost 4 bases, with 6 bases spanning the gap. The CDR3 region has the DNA TGTGCCAGCAGCGGCCCTAATCAGCCCCAGCATTTT. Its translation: CASSGPNQPQHF.

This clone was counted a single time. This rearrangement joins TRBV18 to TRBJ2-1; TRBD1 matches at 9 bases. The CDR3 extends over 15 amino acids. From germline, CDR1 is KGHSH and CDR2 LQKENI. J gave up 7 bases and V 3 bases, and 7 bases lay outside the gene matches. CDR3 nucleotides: TGTGCCAGCTCACCCCGGGACAGGGCTACGAATGAGCAGTTCTTC. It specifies CASSPRDRATNEQFF.